The entry below describes one T cell receptor beta chain. Its antigen is still unknown. V shed 3 bases and J shed 3 bases, with 9 bases lying between them. CDR1 is SNHLY, CDR2 FYNNEI, per germline. This CDR3 has 13 residues. Some clones are missing from TCRdb's copy, which holds only in-frame ones; the method was immunoSEQ multiplex PCR. The sample has about 38,000 clones; roughly 70% are singletons. This sample was included in a study of vaccination effects on CD4 cells after COVID-19. In the ViraFEST assay, antigen-specific CD4+ clonotypes were identified by expansion after peptide-pool stimulation. Researchers isolated CD4+ T cells once roughly nine days of culture had elapsed. Recipients of the vaccine had no prior SARS-CoV-2 infection and negative nucleocapsid antibodies.

The rearrangement joins TRBV2 to TRBJ2-7; D perhaps matches TRBD2 (5 bases). Sequenced material: CD4+ T cells from PBMCs cultured with SARS-CoV-2 spike peptides, taken before COVID-19 vaccination. The TCR originated in a human donor who received a COVID-19 vaccine. In DNA, the CDR3 is TGTGCCAGCAGTGAGGAAGAGGGCTACGAGCAGTACTTC. Translating it yields CASSEEEGYEQYF. Variable domain in full (rest from reference TRBV2 and TRBJ2-7): EPEVTQTPSHQVTQMGQEVILRCVPISNHLYFYWYRQILGQKVEFLVSFYNNEISEKSEIFDDQFSVERPDGSNFTLKIRSTKLEDSAMYFCASSEEEGYEQYFGPGTRLTVT.